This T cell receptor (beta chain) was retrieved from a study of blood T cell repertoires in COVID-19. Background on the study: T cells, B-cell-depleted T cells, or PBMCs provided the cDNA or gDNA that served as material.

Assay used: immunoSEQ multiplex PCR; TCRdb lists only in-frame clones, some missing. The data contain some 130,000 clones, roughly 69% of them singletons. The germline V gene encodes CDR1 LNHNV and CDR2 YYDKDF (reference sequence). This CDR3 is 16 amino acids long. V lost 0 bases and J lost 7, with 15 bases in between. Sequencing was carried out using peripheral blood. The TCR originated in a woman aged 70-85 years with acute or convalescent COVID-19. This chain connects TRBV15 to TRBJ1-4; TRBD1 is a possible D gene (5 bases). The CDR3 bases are TGTGCCACCAGCAGAGATTTAATAGGGGTAGCTGAAAAACTGTTTTTT. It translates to CATSRDLIGVAEKLFF.